The entry that follows covers one TCR beta chain sequence. Its antigen remains unknown. The table came from immunoSEQ multiplex PCR; TCRdb's copy has only in-frame clones and leaves some out. The sample shows about 150,000 clones, around nine tenths of them seen only once. The data originate from a study of T cell responses to AZD1222 COVID-19 vaccine. Study-wide results and limits: The CD4 TCRs associated with vaccination extended across spike and predominated at 160-218 and 743-854.

V lost 0 bases and J lost 4; bases outside the gene matches: 20. This CDR3 contains 19 residues. The germline CDR1 and CDR2 sequences are GTSNPN and SVGIG (reference sequence). Sample: peripheral blood, taken on day 0 of AZD1222 vaccination. The chain recombines TRBV30 with TRBJ1-1; the match to TRBD1 covers 7 bases. The source is an adult in good health. CDR3 sequence: CAWSVTYKRTGGGGTEAFF. CDR3 DNA: TGTGCCTGGAGTGTCACCTACAAAAGGACAGGCGGGGGGGGCACTGAAGCTTTCTTT.